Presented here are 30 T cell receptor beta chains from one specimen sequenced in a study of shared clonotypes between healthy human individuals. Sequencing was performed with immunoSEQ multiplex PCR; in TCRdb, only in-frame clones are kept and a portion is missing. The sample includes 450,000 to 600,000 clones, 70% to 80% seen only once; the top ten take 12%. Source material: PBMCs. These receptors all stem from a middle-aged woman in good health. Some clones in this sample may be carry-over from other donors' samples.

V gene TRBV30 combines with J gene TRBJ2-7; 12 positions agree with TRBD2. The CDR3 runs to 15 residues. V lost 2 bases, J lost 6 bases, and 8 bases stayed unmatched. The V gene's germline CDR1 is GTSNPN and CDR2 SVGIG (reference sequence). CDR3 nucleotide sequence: TGTGCCTGGAGTCCCCTGACTAGCGGGAGAGTCGAGCAGTACTTC. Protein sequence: CAWSPLTSGRVEQYF.

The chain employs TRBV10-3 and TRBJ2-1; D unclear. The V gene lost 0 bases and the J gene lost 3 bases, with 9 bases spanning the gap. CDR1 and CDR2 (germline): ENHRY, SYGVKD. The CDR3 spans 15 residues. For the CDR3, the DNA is TGTGCCATCAGTGAGTCTAGCCGATTCTACAATGAGCAGTTCTTC. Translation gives CAISESSRFYNEQFF.

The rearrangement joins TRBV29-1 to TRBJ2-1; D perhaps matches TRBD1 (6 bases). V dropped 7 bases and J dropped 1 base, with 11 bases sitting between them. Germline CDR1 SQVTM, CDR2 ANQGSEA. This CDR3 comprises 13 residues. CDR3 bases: TGCAGCGCAAGGGGGTTTTCCTACAATGAGCAGTTCTTC. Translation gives CSARGFSYNEQFF.

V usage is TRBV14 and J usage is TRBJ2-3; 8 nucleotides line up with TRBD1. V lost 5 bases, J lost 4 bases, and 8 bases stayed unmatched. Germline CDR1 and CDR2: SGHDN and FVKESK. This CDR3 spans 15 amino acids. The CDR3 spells CASSKDRVGSDTQYF. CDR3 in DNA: TGTGCCAGCAGCAAGGACAGGGTAGGGTCAGATACGCAGTATTTT.

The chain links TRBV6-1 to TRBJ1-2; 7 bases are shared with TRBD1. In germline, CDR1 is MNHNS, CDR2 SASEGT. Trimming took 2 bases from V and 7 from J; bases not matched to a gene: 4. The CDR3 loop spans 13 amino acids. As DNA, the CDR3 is TGTGCCAGCAGTGAAACTAGACAGGGTGGCTACACCTTC. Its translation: CASSETRQGGYTF.

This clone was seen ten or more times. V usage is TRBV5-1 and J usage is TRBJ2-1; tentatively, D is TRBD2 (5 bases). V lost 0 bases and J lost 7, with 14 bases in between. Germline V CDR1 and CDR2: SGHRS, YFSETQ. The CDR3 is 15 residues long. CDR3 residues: CASSLVEGSRNEQFF. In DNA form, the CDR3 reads TGCGCCAGCAGCTTGGTCGAGGGCAGTCGGAATGAGCAGTTCTTC.

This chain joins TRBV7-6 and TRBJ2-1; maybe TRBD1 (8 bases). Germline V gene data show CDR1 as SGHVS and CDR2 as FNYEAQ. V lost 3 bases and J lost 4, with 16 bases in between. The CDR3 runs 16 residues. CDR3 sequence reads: CASSLGGTGTYNEQFF. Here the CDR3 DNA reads TGTGCCAGCAGCTTGGGGGGGACAGGTACTTACAATGAGCAGTTCTTC.

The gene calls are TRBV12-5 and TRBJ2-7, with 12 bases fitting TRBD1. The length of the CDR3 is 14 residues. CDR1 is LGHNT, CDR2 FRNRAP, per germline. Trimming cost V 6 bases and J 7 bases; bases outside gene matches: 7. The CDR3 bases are TGTGCTAGTGGCCGAGGGACAGGGGGCAGAGAGCAGTACTTC. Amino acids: CASGRGTGGREQYF. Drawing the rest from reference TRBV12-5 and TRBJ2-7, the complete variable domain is DARVTQTPRHKVTEMGQEVTMRCQPILGHNTVFWYRQTMMQGLELLAYFRNRAPLDDSGMPKDRFSAEMPDATLATLKIQPSEPRDSAVYFCASGRGTGGREQYFGPGTRLTVT.

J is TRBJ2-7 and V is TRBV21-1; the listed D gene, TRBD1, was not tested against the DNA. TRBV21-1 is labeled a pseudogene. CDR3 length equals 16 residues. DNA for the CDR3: TGTGCCAGCAGCAAGCCGACAGACCGGCCATTCTACGAGCAGTACTTC. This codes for CASSKPTDRPFYEQYF.

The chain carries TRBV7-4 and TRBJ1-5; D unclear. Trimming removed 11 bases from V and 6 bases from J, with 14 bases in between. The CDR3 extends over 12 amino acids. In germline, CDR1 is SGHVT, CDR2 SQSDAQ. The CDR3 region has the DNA TGTGCCGCAGAGGTGGTTGCTCAGCCCCAGCATTTT. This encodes CAAEVVAQPQHF.

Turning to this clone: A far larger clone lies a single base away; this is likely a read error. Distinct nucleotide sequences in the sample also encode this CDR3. CDR3 protein: CASSDRSTFSYEQYF. Here the CDR3 DNA reads TGTGCCAGCAGTGACCGTTCTACATTCTCCTACGAGCAATACTTC. The chain employs TRBV2 and TRBJ2-7; D ambiguous. From germline, CDR1 is SNHLY and CDR2 FYNNEI. CDR3 size: 15 residues.

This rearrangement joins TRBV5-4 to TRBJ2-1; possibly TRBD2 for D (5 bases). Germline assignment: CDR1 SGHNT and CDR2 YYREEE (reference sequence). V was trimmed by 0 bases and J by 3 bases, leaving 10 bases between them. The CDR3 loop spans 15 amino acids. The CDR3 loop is CASSLGGGLYNEQFF. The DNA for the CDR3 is TGTGCCAGCAGCTTGGGTGGCGGGCTCTACAATGAGCAGTTCTTC.

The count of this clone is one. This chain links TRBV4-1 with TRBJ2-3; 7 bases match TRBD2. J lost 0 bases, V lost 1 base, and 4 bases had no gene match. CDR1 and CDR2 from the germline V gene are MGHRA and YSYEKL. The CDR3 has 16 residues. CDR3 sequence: CASSQVGLVSTDTQYF. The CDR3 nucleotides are TGCGCCAGCAGCCAAGTAGGACTAGTGAGCACAGATACGCAGTATTTT.

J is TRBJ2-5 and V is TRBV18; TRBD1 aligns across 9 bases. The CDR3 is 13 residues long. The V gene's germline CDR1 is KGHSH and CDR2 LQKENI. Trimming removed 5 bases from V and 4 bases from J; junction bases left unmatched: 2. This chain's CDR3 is CASSRDRVETQYF. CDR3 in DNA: TGTGCCAGCTCAAGGGACAGGGTAGAGACCCAGTACTTC.

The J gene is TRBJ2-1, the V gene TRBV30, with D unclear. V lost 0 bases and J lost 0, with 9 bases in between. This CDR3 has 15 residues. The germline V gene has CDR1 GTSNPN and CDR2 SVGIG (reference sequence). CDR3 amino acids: CAWSVLANSYNEQFF. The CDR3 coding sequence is TGTGCCTGGAGTGTACTTGCTAACTCCTACAATGAGCAGTTCTTC.

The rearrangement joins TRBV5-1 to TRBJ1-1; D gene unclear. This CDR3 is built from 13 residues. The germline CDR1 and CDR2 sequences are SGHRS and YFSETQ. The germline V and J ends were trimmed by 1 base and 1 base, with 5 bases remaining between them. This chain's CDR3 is CASSLWGNTEAFF. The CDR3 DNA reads TGCGCCAGCAGCTTGTGGGGGAACACTGAAGCTTTCTTT.

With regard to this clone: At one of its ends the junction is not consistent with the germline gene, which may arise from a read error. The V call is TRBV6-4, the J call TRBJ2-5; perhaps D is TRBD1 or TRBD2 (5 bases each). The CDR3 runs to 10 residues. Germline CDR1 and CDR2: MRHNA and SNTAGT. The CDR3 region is CASGARRSDF. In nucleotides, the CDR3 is TGTGCCAGCGGGGCCCGGAGGTCCGACTTC.

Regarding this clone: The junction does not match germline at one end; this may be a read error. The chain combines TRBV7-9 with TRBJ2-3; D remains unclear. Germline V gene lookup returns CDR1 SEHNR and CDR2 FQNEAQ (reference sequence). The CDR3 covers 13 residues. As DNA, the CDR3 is TGCGCCAGCAAGGAGACTCTAGGGGATACGCAGTATTTT. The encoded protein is CASKETLGDTQYF.

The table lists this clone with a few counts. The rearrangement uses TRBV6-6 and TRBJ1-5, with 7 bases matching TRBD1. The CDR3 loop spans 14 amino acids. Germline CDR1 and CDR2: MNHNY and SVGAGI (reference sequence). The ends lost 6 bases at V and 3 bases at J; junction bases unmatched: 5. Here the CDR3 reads CASRRGQNNQPQHF. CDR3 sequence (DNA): TGTGCCAGCAGGAGGGGACAGAACAATCAGCCCCAGCATTTT.

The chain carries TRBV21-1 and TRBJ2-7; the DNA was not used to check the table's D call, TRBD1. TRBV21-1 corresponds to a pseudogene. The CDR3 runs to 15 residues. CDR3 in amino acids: CASSRSTESSYEQYF. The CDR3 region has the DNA TGTGCCAGCAGCAGATCGACAGAGAGCTCCTACGAGCAGTACTTC.

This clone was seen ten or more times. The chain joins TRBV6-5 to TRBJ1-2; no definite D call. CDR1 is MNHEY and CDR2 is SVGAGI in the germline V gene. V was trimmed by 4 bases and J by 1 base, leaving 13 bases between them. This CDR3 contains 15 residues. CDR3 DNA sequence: TGTGCCAGCAGTTCCAGGCGCACAAATAACTATGGCTACACCTTC. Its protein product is CASSSRRTNNYGYTF.

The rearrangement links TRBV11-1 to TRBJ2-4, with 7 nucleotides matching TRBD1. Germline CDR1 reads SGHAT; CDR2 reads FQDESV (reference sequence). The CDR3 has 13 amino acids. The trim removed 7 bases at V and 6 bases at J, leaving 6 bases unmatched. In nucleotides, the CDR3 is TGTGCCAGCAACGACAGGGCTGGAAACATTCAGTACTTC. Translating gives CASNDRAGNIQYF.

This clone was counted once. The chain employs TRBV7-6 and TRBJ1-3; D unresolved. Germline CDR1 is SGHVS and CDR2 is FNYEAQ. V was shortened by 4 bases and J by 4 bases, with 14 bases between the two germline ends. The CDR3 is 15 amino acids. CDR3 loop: CASSSEISGGNTIYF. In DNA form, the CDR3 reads TGTGCCAGCAGCTCAGAGATTTCCGGGGGAAACACCATATATTTT. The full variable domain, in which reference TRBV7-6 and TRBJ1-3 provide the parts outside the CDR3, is GAGVSQSPRYKVTKRGQDVALRCDPISGHVSLYWYRQALGQGPEFLTYFNYEAQQDKSGLPNDRFSAERPEGSISTLTIQRTEQRDSAMYRCASSSEISGGNTIYFGEGSWLTVV.

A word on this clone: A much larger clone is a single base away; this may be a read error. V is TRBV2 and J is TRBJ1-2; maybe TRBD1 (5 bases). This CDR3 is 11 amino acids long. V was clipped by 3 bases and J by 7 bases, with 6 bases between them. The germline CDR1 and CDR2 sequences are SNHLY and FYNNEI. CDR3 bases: TGTGCCAGCAGTGAGGGGGGTGGCTACACCTTC. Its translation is CASSEGGGYTF.

CDR3 protein: CASGYSSYEQYF. CDR3 DNA sequence: TGTGCCAGCGGGTATAGCTCCTACGAGCAGTACTTC. This chain joins TRBV6-6 and TRBJ2-7; unclear D gene. Trimming took off 8 bases at V and 0 bases at J, with 8 bases between the two ends. This CDR3 spans 12 amino acids. Germline V gene lookup returns CDR1 MNHNY and CDR2 SVGAGI (reference sequence).

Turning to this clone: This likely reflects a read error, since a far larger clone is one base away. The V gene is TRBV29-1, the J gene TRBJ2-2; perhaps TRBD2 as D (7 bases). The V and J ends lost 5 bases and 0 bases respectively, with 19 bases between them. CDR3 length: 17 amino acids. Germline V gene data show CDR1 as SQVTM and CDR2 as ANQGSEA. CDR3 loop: CSVMGGAFPSNTGELFF. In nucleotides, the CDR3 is TGCAGCGTTATGGGGGGGGCTTTTCCTTCGAACACCGGGGAGCTGTTTTTT.

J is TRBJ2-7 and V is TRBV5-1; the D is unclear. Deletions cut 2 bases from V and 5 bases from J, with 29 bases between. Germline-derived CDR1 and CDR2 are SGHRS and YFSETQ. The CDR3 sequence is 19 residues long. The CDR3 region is CASSLLPLTSSRQANEQYF. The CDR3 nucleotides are TGCGCCAGCAGCTTACTACCTCTGACCTCCAGTAGACAAGCCAACGAGCAGTACTTC. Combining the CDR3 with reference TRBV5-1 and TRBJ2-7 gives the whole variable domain KAGVTQTPRYLIKTRGQQVTLSCSPISGHRSVSWYQQTPGQGLQFLFEYFSETQRNKGNFPGRFSGRQFSNSRSEMNVSTLELGDSALYLCASSLLPLTSSRQANEQYFGPGTRLTVT.

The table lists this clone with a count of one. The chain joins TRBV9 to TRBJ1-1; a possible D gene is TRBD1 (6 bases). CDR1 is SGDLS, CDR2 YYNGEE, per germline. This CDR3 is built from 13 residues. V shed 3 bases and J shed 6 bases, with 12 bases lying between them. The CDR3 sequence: CASSALRTAEAFF. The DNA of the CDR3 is TGTGCCAGCAGCGCCCTCCGGACAGCTGAAGCTTTCTTT.

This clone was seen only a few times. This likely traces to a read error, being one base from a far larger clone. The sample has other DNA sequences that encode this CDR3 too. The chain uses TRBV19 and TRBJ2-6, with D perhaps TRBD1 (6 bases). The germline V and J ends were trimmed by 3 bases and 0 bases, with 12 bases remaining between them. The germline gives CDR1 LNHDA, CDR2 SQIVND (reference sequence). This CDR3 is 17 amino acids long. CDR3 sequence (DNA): TGTGCCAGTAGTATTCCTGGACAGACCTCTGGGGCCAACGTCCTGACTTTC. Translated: CASSIPGQTSGANVLTF.

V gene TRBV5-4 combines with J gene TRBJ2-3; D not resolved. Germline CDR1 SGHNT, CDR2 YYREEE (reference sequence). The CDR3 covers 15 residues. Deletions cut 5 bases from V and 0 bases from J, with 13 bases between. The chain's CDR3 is CASRTGVDSTDTQYF. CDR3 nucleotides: TGTGCCAGCAGGACCGGTGTGGATAGCACAGATACGCAGTATTTT.